One and the same sample provided the 4 T cell receptor beta chains below, sequenced in a study of Ad26.COV2.S vaccination and SARS-CoV-2 variants. Clones were sequenced by immunoSEQ multiplex PCR, and TCRdb holds only the in-frame ones, with some missing. The data contain 150,000 to 200,000 clones, 87% of them singletons. Here the sequenced sample was peripheral blood, taken after recovery from COVID-19. The receptors here all came from a human donor who had recovered from COVID-19.

V is TRBV11-2 and J is TRBJ2-7; 9 bases are a match to TRBD2. This CDR3 has 14 amino acids. V dropped 5 bases and J dropped 4; count of bases not matched to a gene: 6. Germline assignment: CDR1 SGHAT and CDR2 FQNNGV. As DNA, the CDR3 is TGTGCCAGCAGCCCCCCTAGCGGGAAATACGAGCAGTACTTC. It is translated as CASSPPSGKYEQYF.

This chain joins TRBV27 and TRBJ2-2, with 8 bases matching TRBD2. CDR1 and CDR2 (germline): MNHEY, SMNVEV (reference sequence). Trimming removed 6 bases from V and 4 bases from J; junction bases left unmatched: 13. The CDR3 is made up of 17 amino acids. CDR3 DNA: TGTGCCAGCAGCTGGCCCACGGGAGGGCCGCGCACCGGGGAGCTGTTTTTT. Residues: CASSWPTGGPRTGELFF.

The chain carries TRBV19 and TRBJ1-2, with a tentative D call TRBD1 (5 bases). Germline V lookup: CDR1 LNHDA, CDR2 SQIVND (reference sequence). Trimming took off 7 bases at V and 1 base at J, with 10 bases between the two ends. There are 13 residues in the CDR3. CDR3 coding DNA: TGTGCCAGTAAAACCGGGGGTAACTATGGCTACACCTTC. It codes for CASKTGGNYGYTF.

This rearrangement joins TRBV5-1 to TRBJ2-5; D unresolved. The CDR3 has 13 residues. Trimming removed 2 bases at V and 1 base at J, with 6 bases between. Germline V gene sequence: CDR1 SGHRS, CDR2 YFSETQ. The CDR3 here is CASSFTSQETQYF. For the CDR3, the DNA is TGCGCCAGCAGCTTCACCAGCCAAGAGACCCAGTACTTC.